The 16 T cell receptor beta chains below all came from one sample that was sequenced in a study of immune cell composition in non-small cell lung cancer. The data were produced by immunoSEQ multiplex PCR, yet TCRdb's version contains in-frame clones alone and is incomplete. The sample carries around 6,000 clones, roughly 73% recorded once. The sample was lung tumor tissue. These receptors were obtained from a human donor with non-small cell lung cancer.

This chain uses TRBV10-3 with TRBJ2-4, with TRBD1 as a possible D gene (6 bases). This CDR3 spans 17 amino acids. In germline, CDR1 is ENHRY, CDR2 SYGVKD. Between the trimmed V and J ends, which lost 3 bases and 0 bases, there was a span of 15 bases. Written as DNA, the CDR3 is TGTGCCATCAGTGAAGAGGGGGAGAGGTTAGCCAAAAACATTCAGTACTTC. Protein sequence: CAISEEGERLAKNIQYF.

The rearrangement joins TRBV9 to TRBJ2-7; D may be TRBD1 (6 bases). The CDR3 runs 15 residues. The germline CDR1 and CDR2 sequences are SGDLS and YYNGEE. The ends were cut back, 2 bases at V and 0 bases at J, with 12 bases in the middle. The CDR3 loop reads CASSVTPDSSYEQYF. As DNA, the CDR3 is TGTGCCAGCAGCGTCACCCCGGACAGCTCCTACGAGCAGTACTTC.

The rearrangement joins TRBV18 to TRBJ1-6; D gene ambiguous. CDR3 length: 14 residues. Trimming removed 6 bases from V and 5 bases from J, with 11 bases in between. The germline V gene encodes CDR1 KGHSH and CDR2 LQKENI. CDR3 sequence (DNA): TGTGCCAGCTCCATCAACCAGGATAATTCACCCCTCCACTTT. Protein: CASSINQDNSPLHF. Filled out from reference TRBV18 and TRBJ1-6, the complete variable domain reads NAGVMQNPRHLVRRRGQEARLRCSPMKGHSHVYWYRQLPEEGLKFMVYLQKENIIDESGMPKERFSAEFPKEGPSILRIQQVVRGDSAAYFCASSINQDNSPLHFGNGTRLTVT.

This chain connects TRBV28 to TRBJ2-7; D is possibly TRBD2 (5 bases). V lost 3 bases to trimming and J lost 2 bases, with 11 bases between them. The V gene's germline CDR1 is MDHEN and CDR2 SYDVKM. CDR3 size: 14 residues. The CDR3 DNA follows: TGTGCCAGCAGTTTCAGAGGGTCGCCCTACGAGCAGTACTTC. Translation gives CASSFRGSPYEQYF. Complete variable domain (other parts from reference TRBV28 and TRBJ2-7): DVKVTQSSRYLVKRTGEKVFLECVQDMDHENMFWYRQDPGLGLRLIYFSYDVKMKEKGDIPEGYSVSREKKERFSLILESASTNQTSMYLCASSFRGSPYEQYFGPGTRLTVT.

The chain recombines TRBV29-1 with TRBJ2-7; 9 positions agree with TRBD2. The CDR3 length is 13 residues. After removal of 7 bases from V and 0 bases from J, the junction contained 4 bases not matched to a gene. Germline CDR1 and CDR2: SQVTM and ANQGSEA. CDR3 residues: CSAAGGDSYEQYF. The CDR3 DNA follows: TGCAGCGCAGCGGGGGGAGACTCCTACGAGCAGTACTTC.

The V call is TRBV6-5, the J call TRBJ2-3; 10 positions match TRBD2. The V gene end was trimmed by 5 bases and the J gene end by 7 bases; junction bases not matched to a gene: 9. This CDR3 comprises 15 residues. The germline V gene encodes CDR1 MNHEY and CDR2 SVGAGI. The CDR3 here is CASSLYSGGINTQYF. DNA for the CDR3: TGTGCCAGCAGTCTATATAGCGGGGGGATAAATACGCAGTATTTT.

The chain combines TRBV2 with TRBJ2-4; TRBD1 is a possible D gene (6 bases). Germline values: CDR1 SNHLY, CDR2 FYNNEI. This CDR3 is built from 17 residues. V was cut by 5 bases and J by 0 bases, with 17 bases left in between. As DNA, the CDR3 is TGTGCCAGCAGTTTAAAGACAGGACTCCTAGCCAAAAACATTCAGTACTTC. Translated: CASSLKTGLLAKNIQYF.

This clone was found a few times. The genes are TRBV29-1 and TRBJ1-1; TRBD1 might be the D (6 bases). Germline V gene lookup returns CDR1 SQVTM and CDR2 ANQGSEA. The CDR3 is made up of 12 amino acids. The V end lost 7 bases, the J end lost 4 bases, and 13 bases lay between the germline ends. The CDR3 nucleotides read TGCAGCGCCTCGGCGGGGGCCACTGAAGCTTTCTTT. It specifies CSASAGATEAFF.

The gene calls are TRBV7-6 and TRBJ2-1; 9 nucleotides align to TRBD1. The CDR3 has 14 amino acids. V gave up 4 bases and J gave up 9 bases; unmatched junction bases: 7. CDR1 SGHVS and CDR2 FNYEAQ come from the germline V gene. The CDR3 DNA follows: TGTGCCAGCAGCTCTAGACAGGGGGGTGTTGAGCAGTTCTTC. Amino acids: CASSSRQGGVEQFF. Drawing the rest from reference TRBV7-6 and TRBJ2-1, the complete variable domain is GAGVSQSPRYKVTKRGQDVALRCDPISGHVSLYWYRQALGQGPEFLTYFNYEAQQDKSGLPNDRFSAERPEGSISTLTIQRTEQRDSAMYRCASSSRQGGVEQFFGPGTRLTVL.

This rearrangement joins TRBV5-6 to TRBJ2-2; a weak D match, TRBD2 (6 bases). V was shortened by 7 bases and J by 5 bases, with 15 bases between the two germline ends. Germline V gene sequence: CDR1 SGHDT, CDR2 YYEEEE. There are 14 residues in the CDR3. The CDR3 region is CASSLRGWTGELFF. The CDR3 DNA follows: TGTGCCAGCTCTCTCCGGGGGTGGACCGGGGAGCTGTTTTTT.

The J gene is TRBJ2-1, the V gene TRBV7-9, with 7 bases lining up with TRBD1. Trimming removed 4 bases from V and 5 bases from J; junction bases left unmatched: 8. This CDR3 comprises 15 residues. Germline CDR1 is SEHNR and CDR2 is FQNEAQ (reference sequence). CDR3 region: CASSSRGRPHNEQFF. CDR3 bases: TGTGCCAGCAGCTCGAGGGGGCGCCCCCACAATGAGCAGTTCTTC.

The rearrangement uses TRBV28 and TRBJ1-5, with no clear D. The CDR3 is 13 amino acids. CDR1 is MDHEN and CDR2 is SYDVKM in the germline V gene. Trimming removed 7 bases at V and 5 bases at J, with 12 bases between. The CDR3 bases are TGTGCCAGCAACCAGAACACCGATCAGCCCCAGCATTTT. This encodes CASNQNTDQPQHF.

By its share, this clone is large. The chain links TRBV5-1 to TRBJ1-6; tentatively, D is TRBD1 (6 bases). Trimming pared 3 bases from V and 7 bases from J, leaving 11 bases between. The CDR3 is 14 amino acids. Germline assignment: CDR1 SGHRS and CDR2 YFSETQ. The CDR3 DNA is TGCGCCAGCAGCTCCGGGACAAGCAATTCACCCCTCCACTTT. As protein: CASSSGTSNSPLHF.

The rearrangement joins TRBV18 to TRBJ1-6; 8 bases map to TRBD1. With V trimmed by 6 bases and J by 12 bases, 4 bases remained unmatched. Germline CDR1 reads KGHSH; CDR2 reads LQKENI. There are 12 residues in the CDR3. The CDR3 region is CASSTGGGPLHF. The CDR3 nucleotides are TGTGCCAGCTCTACAGGGGGAGGACCCCTCCACTTT.

The CDR3 region is CASSPRSRNSYNEQFF. The CDR3 nucleotides are TGTGCCAGCAGCCCCCGGTCCAGGAACTCCTACAATGAGCAGTTCTTC. The rearrangement links TRBV28 to TRBJ2-1; D gene ambiguous. Trimming took off 6 bases at V and 0 bases at J, with 15 bases between the two ends. This CDR3 has 16 residues. Germline CDR1 reads MDHEN; CDR2 reads SYDVKM.

This chain links TRBV14 with TRBJ1-1; no definite D call. V lost 7 bases and J 4 bases, leaving 7 bases between the germline ends. The germline gives CDR1 SGHDN, CDR2 FVKESK. The CDR3 is 11 amino acids. The CDR3 spells CASITFTEAFF. The CDR3 DNA is TGTGCCAGCATCACTTTCACTGAAGCTTTCTTT.